This T cell receptor (beta chain) was sequenced in a study of CD8 T cells in Susac syndrome. This CDR3 is 15 amino acids long. Deletions cut 2 bases from V and 0 bases from J, with 10 bases between. Germline lookup yields CDR1 LGHNA and CDR2 YSLEER. An input of about 0.45 to 1 ug of RNA was subjected to reverse transcription using random hexamers. Across 54 Vbeta and 13 Jbeta, TCR beta CDR3 was amplified with immunoSEQ multiplex PCR. One entry per CDR3 protein results from TCRdb running MiXCR on the immunoSEQ multiplex PCR reads. The table has about 84,000 distinct CDR3 sequences, roughly 96% seen once.

Specimen: CD8+ T cells from PBMCs. The sequence came from a human donor with Susac syndrome. V usage is TRBV4-3 and J usage is TRBJ2-5, with a weak D call TRBD1 (5 bases). The CDR3 sequence is CASSQPRQNQETQYF. CDR3 nucleotides: TGCGCCAGCAGCCAACCCCGACAGAACCAAGAGACCCAGTACTTC.